This T cell receptor (beta chain) stems from a study of T-cell reconstitution after alpha-beta-depleted transplantation in children. Study-wide findings and caveats: Approximately two months post-transplant, alpha-beta T cells reportedly originated from several hundred expanded graft clones. T cells produced anew were the main source of T-cell counts and diversity one year after transplant.

Unique molecular identifiers were used in preparing the TCRbeta library. TCRdb re-derived calls from the PCR reads in MiXCR, one entry per CDR3 protein. Here the sample spans approximately 150,000 distinct CDR3 sequences, 8% to 10% being singletons. Germline V gene data show CDR1 as LGHDT and CDR2 as YNNKEL (reference sequence). The V gene lost 1 base and the J gene lost 0 bases, with 12 bases spanning the gap. The CDR3 has 16 amino acids. Turning to this clonotype: The target antigen is unknown.

The source was PBMCs, mostly from graft donor cells, collected 180 days after TCRalphabeta/CD19-depleted stem cell transplant. The TCR sequence derives from a female patient younger than 10 who had a stem cell transplant for congenital amegakaryocytic thrombocytopenia, so the T cells may come from the graft donor. The rearrangement uses TRBV3-1 and TRBJ1-1; no clear D. As DNA, the CDR3 is TGTGCCAGCAGCCAAGCAATTCCAGGTATGAACACTGAAGCTTTCTTT. As protein: CASSQAIPGMNTEAFF.